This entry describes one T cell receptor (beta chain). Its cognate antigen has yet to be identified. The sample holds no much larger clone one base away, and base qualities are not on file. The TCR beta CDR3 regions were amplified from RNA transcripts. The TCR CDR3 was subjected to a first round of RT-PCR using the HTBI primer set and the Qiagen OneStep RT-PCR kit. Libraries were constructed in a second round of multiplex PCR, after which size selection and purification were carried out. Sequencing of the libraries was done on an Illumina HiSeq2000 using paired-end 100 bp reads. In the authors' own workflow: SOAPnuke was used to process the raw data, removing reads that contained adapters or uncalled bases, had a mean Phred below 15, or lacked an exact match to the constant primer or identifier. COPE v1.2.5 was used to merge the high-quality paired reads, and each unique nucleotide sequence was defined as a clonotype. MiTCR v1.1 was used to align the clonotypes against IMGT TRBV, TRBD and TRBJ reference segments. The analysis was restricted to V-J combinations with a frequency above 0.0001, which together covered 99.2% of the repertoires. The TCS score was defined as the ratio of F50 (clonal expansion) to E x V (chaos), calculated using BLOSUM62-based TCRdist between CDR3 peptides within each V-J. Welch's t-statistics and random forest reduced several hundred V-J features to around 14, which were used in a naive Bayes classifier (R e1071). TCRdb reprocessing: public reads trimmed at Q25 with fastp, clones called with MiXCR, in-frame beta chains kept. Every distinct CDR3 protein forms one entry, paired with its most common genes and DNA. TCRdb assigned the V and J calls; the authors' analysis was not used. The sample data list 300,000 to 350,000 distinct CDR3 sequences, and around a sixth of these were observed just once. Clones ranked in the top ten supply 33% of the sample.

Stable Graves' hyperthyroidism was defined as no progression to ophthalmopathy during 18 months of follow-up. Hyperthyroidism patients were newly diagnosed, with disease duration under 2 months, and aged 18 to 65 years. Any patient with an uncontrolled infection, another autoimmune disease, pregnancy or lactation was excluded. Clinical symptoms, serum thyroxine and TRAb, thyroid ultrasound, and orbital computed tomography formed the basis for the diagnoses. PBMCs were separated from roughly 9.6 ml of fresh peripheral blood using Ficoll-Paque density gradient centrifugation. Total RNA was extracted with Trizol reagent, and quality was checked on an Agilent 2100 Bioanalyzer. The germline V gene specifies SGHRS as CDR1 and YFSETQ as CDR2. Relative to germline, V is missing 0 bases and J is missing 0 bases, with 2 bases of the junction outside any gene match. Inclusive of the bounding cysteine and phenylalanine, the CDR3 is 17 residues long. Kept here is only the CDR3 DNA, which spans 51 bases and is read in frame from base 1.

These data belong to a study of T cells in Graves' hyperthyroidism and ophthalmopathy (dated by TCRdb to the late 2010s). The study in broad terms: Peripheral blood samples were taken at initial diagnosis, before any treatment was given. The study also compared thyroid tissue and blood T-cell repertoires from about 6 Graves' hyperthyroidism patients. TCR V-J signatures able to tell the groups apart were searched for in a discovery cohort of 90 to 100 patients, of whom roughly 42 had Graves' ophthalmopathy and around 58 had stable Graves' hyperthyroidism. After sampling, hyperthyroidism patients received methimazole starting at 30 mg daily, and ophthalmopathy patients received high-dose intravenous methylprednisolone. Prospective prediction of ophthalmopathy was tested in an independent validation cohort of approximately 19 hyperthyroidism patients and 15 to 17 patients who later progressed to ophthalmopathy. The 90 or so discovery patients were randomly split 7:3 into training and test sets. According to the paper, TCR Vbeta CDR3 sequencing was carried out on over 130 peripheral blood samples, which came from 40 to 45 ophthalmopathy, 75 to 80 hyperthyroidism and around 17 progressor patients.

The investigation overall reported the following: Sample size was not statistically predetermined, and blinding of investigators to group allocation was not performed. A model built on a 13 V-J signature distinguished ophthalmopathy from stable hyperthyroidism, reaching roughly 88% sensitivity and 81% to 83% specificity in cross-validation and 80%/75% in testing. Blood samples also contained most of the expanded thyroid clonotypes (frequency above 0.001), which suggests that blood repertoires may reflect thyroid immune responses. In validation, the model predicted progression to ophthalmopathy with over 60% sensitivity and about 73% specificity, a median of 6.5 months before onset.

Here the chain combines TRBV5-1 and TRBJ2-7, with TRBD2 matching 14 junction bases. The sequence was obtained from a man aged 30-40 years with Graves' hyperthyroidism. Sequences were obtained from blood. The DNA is TGCGCCAGCAGCTTGGGACTAGCGGGGGGGAGCTCCTACGAGCAGTACTTC. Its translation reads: CASSLGLAGGSSYEQYF.